This passage covers 3 T cell receptor beta chains from one sample sequenced in a study of somatic mutations in T cells in chronic GVHD (dated by TCRdb to the early 2020s). Libraries were made using the immunoSEQ multiplex PCR assay. This is the immuneACCESS table as TCRdb keeps it, with only in-frame sequences that have V and J called. A part of the clones is gone; compared with another copy, unresolved V genes explain less than half, and the rest is unexplained. A total of around 13,000 clones appear in this sample, around 80% of them only once. The ten biggest clones cover about 34% of the sample. Input material: Vbeta20-negative CD4+ T cells from blood. Taken with the paper, the label for cell subset or site translates to: CD4+ T cells sorted as TCR Vbeta20 negative by flow cytometry. Source of these receptors: a male patient aged 50 to 59 with chronic graft-versus-host disease. After a transplant, certain T cells may trace back to the graft donor.

The V and J genes are TRBV4-1 and TRBJ1-1, with D possibly TRBD1 on 5 matching bases. CDR3 length: 15 amino acids. Germline CDR1 and CDR2: MGHRA and YSYEKL. V was trimmed by 0 bases and J by 4 bases, leaving 12 bases between them. The CDR3 DNA sequence: TGCGCCAGCAGCCAAGACTCAGACAGTGTCACTGAAGCTTTCTTT. Translation gives CASSQDSDSVTEAFF.

This chain uses TRBV10-3 with TRBJ2-7, with 9 bases identical to TRBD1. The trim removed 7 bases at V and 3 bases at J, leaving 1 base unmatched. The CDR3 is 12 amino acids. From germline, CDR1 is ENHRY and CDR2 SYGVKD. CDR3 region: CAIKDRGYEQYF. CDR3 DNA: TGTGCCATCAAGGACAGGGGCTACGAGCAGTACTTC.

J is TRBJ1-2 and V is TRBV2; 8 bases map to TRBD1. The V and J ends lost 6 bases and 0 bases, in that order; junction bases with no gene match: 6. The CDR3 is 15 residues long. Germline CDR1 is SNHLY and CDR2 is FYNNEI. In nucleotides, the CDR3 is TGTGCCAGCAGCTCGCAGGGGGCTTCTAACTATGGCTACACCTTC. Its protein product is CASSSQGASNYGYTF.